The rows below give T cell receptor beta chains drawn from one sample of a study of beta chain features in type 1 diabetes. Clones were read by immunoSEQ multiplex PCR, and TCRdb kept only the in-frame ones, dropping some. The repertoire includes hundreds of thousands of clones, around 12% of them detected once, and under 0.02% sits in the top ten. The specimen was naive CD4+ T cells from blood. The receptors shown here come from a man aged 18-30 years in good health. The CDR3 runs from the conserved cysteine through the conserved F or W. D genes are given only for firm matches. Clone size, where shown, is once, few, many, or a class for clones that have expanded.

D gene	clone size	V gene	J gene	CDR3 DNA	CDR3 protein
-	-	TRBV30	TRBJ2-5	TGTGCCTGGAGTTTACAGGAGACCCAGTACTTC	CAWSLQETQYF
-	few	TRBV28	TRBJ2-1	TGTGCCAGCGACCTTGGGGAGCAGCAGTTCTTC	CASDLGEQQFF
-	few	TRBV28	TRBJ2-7	TGTGCCAGCAGTAGTGTAGGAGCGGGCTACGAGCAGTACTTC	CASSSVGAGYEQYF
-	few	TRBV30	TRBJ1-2	TGTGCCTCCCAGATGCGGGGGAACTATGGCTACACCTTC	CASQMRGNYGYTF
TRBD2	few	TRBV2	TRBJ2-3	TGTGCCAGCAGTGGCTGGTTAGCGGGGGGGCCGGGCACAGATACGCAGTATTTT	CASSGWLAGGPGTDTQYF
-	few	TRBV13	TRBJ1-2	TGTGCCAGCAGCTTAGACGGCAGGGGAAACTATGGCTACACCTTC	CASSLDGRGNYGYTF
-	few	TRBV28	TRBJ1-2	TGTGCCAGCAGTTTAGGGGGGGGCTCCTATGGCTACACCTTC	CASSLGGGSYGYTF
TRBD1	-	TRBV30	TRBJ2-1	TGTGCCTGGAGTGTGGGACAGCGCAATGAGCAGTTCTTC	CAWSVGQRNEQFF
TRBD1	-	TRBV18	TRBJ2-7	TGTGCCAGCTCACCGGGACAGGGGGTCCGCGAGCAGTACTTC	CASSPGQGVREQYF
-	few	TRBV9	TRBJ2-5	TGTGCCAGCAGCGTAAGGCCCATCGTTGCGGGTTCAGACCAAGAGACCCAGTACTTC	CASSVRPIVAGSDQETQYF
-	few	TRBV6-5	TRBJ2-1	TGTGCCAGCAGTTACGGCCGCTACAATGAGCAGTTCTTC	CASSYGRYNEQFF
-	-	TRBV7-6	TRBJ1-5	TGTGCCAGCAGCTTGGAGCAGGGGCAGGGACAGCCCCAGCATTTT	CASSLEQGQGQPQHF
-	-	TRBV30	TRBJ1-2	TGTGCCTGGAGCCGGGGGGAAAACTATGGCTACACCTTC	CAWSRGENYGYTF
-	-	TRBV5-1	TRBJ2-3	TGCGCCAGCAGCTTGGATCCCGGCACAGATACGCAGTATTTT	CASSLDPGTDTQYF
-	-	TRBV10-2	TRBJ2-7	TGCGCCAGCAGTGAGTTAAGACAGCCGTACGAGCAGTACTTC	CASSELRQPYEQYF
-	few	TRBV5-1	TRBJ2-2	TGCGCCAGCAGCTTGACGCCAGGGCGCACCGGGGAGCTGTTTTTT	CASSLTPGRTGELFF
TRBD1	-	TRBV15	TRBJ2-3	TGTGCCACCAGCAGAGATGTGGCAGGGGGCTGGATAGATACGCAGTATTTT	CATSRDVAGGWIDTQYF
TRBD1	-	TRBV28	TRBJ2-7	TGTGCCAGCAGGTCAAGACAGGACAGGGGCTACAAGGGCGAGCAGTACTTC	CASRSRQDRGYKGEQYF
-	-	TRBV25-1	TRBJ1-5	TGTGCCAGCAGTGAATCGGGGGTAAATCAGCCCCAGCATTTT	CASSESGVNQPQHF
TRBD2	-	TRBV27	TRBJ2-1	TGTGCCAGCAGTTTCCGGACTAGCGATGAGCAGTTCTTC	CASSFRTSDEQFF
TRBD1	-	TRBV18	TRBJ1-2	TGTGCCAGCTCACCATTGTTTGACAGGGGGAGTTATGGCTACACCTTC	CASSPLFDRGSYGYTF
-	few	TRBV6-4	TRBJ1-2	TGTGCCAGCAGGGGTACAGGGAATGGCTACACCTTC	CASRGTGNGYTF
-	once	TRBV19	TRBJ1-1	TGTGCCAGTAGTATGGTTAGGGGGAACACTGAAGCTTTCTTT	CASSMVRGNTEAFF
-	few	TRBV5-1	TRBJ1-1	TGCGCCAGCAGCTTGGGGCAGCGCAGGGCGCAGTCTGAAGCTTTCTTT	CASSLGQRRAQSEAFF
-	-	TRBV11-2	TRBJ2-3	TGTGCCAGCAGCTTGACAGGCAGGAGCACAGATACGCAGTATTTT	CASSLTGRSTDTQYF
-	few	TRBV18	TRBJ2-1	TGTGCCAGCTCACGGTTATCGGACATCCTATGGGGGGATGAGCAGTTCTTC	CASSRLSDILWGDEQFF
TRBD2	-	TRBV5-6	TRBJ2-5	TGTGCCAGCAGCTTACTAGCGGGGGGCGTTTGGGGAGAGACCCAGTACTTC	CASSLLAGGVWGETQYF
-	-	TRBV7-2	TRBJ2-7	TGTGCCAGCAGCTTGAGTCGGGGAGCGGCCCACGAGCAGTACTTC	CASSLSRGAAHEQYF
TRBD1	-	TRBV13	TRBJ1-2	TGTGCCAGCAGCTTAGCCCATCCTCAGGGGGCTAACTATGGCTACACCTTC	CASSLAHPQGANYGYTF
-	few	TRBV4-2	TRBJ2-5	TGTGCCAGCAGCCAACATAGCGTACAAGAGACCCAGTACTTC	CASSQHSVQETQYF
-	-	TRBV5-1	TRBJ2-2	TGCGCCAGCAGCTTGGAGGGGTTCACCGGGGAGCTGTTTTTT	CASSLEGFTGELFF
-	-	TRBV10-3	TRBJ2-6	TGTGCCATCAGTGAGTCGAGACAGTCCTCCGGGGCCAACGTCCTGACTTTC	CAISESRQSSGANVLTF
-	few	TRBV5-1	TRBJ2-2	TGCGCCAGCAGCGTTGGTTACAGTAACACCGGGGAGCTGTTTTTT	CASSVGYSNTGELFF
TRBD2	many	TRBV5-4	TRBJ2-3	TGTGCCAGCAGCTTCTCCGGGACTAGCGGTTCTAGGCAGTATTTT	CASSFSGTSGSRQYF
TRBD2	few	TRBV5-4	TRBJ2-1	TGTGCCAGCAGCCCTCAACGGGCGGGGGGGTTCAATGAGCAGTTCTTC	CASSPQRAGGFNEQFF
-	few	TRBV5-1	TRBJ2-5	TGCGCCAGCAGCTGGGTCCGGGGGTCGGAGACCCAGTACTTC	CASSWVRGSETQYF
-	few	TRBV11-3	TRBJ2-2	TGTGCCAGCAGCCCACCGCCGGGGAACACCGGGGAGCTGTTTTTT	CASSPPPGNTGELFF
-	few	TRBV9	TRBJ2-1	TGTGCCAGCAGCGTACGTCTAGGGGGCTACAATGAGCAGTTCTTC	CASSVRLGGYNEQFF
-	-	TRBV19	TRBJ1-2	TGTGCAAGTGGAGGCAATAACTATGGCTACACCTTC	CASGGNNYGYTF
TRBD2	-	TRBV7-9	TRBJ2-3	TGTGCCAGCAGCCGGGGACTAGCGGGAGTTGGTACAGATACGCAGTATTTT	CASSRGLAGVGTDTQYF
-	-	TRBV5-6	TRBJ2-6	TGTGCCAGCAGCTTTATCTCTGGGGCCAACGTCCTGACTTTC	CASSFISGANVLTF
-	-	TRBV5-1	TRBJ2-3	TGCGCCAGCAGCCTCGAGGGGGGGCCCACAGATACGCAGTATTTT	CASSLEGGPTDTQYF
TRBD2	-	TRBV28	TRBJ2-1	TGTGCCAGCACCTCCCCGGGACTAGCGAGGAATGAGCAGTTCTTC	CASTSPGLARNEQFF
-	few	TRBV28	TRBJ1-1	TGTGCCAGCAGTTTGAGCACTGAAGCTTTCTTT	CASSLSTEAFF
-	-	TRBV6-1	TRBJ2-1	TGTGCCAGCAGTAAGATGAGCTCCTACAATGAGCAGTTCTTC	CASSKMSSYNEQFF
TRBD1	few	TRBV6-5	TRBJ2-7	TGTGCCAGCAGTTACTCCGGACAGGGTAGATACGAGCAGTACTTC	CASSYSGQGRYEQYF
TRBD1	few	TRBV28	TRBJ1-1	TGTGCCAGCAGGGGACAGGGGGCTGGGAACACTGAAGCTTTCTTT	CASRGQGAGNTEAFF
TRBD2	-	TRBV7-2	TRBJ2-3	TGTGCCAGCAGGCTATGGCCTCCGGGACTAGCGGGCCGCACAGATACGCAGTATTTT	CASRLWPPGLAGRTDTQYF
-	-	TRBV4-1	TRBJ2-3	TGCGCCAGCAGCCAAGCGGGACTTCGCACAGATACGCAGTATTTT	CASSQAGLRTDTQYF
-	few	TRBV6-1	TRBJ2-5	TGTGCCAGCAGAGGACAACCGGCAGGTATCGAGACCCAGTACTTC	CASRGQPAGIETQYF